Below, 9 T cell receptor beta chains from the same sample are listed, as sequenced in a study of T cell changes during pregnancy in multiple sclerosis. Profiling relied on immunoSEQ multiplex PCR, and the TCRdb table lists in-frame clones only, not all of them. The table includes 35,000 to 40,000 clones, around 89% detected once. The source material was CD8+ T cells from peripheral blood mononuclear cells, sampled in the third trimester of pregnancy. These TCRs come from a female donor with multiple sclerosis, enrolled in a pregnancy study.

The chain carries TRBV2 and TRBJ2-7; D unresolved. Germline V lookup: CDR1 SNHLY, CDR2 FYNNEI. The V gene lost 1 base and the J gene lost 0 bases, with 4 bases spanning the gap. There are 13 residues in the CDR3. CDR3 loop: CASSEVSSYEQYF. As DNA, the CDR3 is TGTGCCAGCAGTGAAGTGAGCTCCTACGAGCAGTACTTC.

The chain joins TRBV7-2 to TRBJ2-3; 9 nucleotides line up with TRBD2. The junction had 2 bases not matched to a gene; V was cut back by 0 bases and J by 1 base. Looked up from germline, CDR1 is SGHTA and CDR2 is FQGNSA. CDR3 length equals 16 residues. The CDR3 DNA reads TGTGCCAGCAGCTTAGCGCCTAGCGGGGGCACAGATACGCAGTATTTT. This gives the protein CASSLAPSGGTDTQYF.

The J gene is TRBJ2-7, the V gene TRBV7-9; D might be TRBD2 (6 bases). V shed 1 base and J shed 0 bases, with 13 bases lying between them. The germline CDR1 and CDR2 sequences are SEHNR and FQNEAQ (reference sequence). The CDR3 runs 16 residues. DNA of the CDR3: TGTGCCAGCAGCTTAGGCCCCGGGACTCCCTCCTACGAGCAGTACTTC. Its translation is CASSLGPGTPSYEQYF.

This clone was detected a few times. The chain uses TRBV30 and TRBJ1-6, with D possibly being TRBD1 (5 bases). The V gene lost 0 bases and the J gene lost 10 bases, with 13 bases spanning the gap. CDR1 is GTSNPN, CDR2 SVGIG, per germline (reference sequence). This CDR3 is 14 amino acids long. The CDR3 DNA reads TGTGCCTGGAGTGTAGGGAGGGGAGGGTCACCCCTCCACTTT. This codes for CAWSVGRGGSPLHF.

The chain is built from TRBV9 and TRBJ2-3, with 7 bases aligning to TRBD2. Germline V CDR1 and CDR2: SGDLS, YYNGEE. Losses at the gene ends were 3 bases for V and 2 bases for J; bases not matched to a gene: 6. The CDR3 covers 15 residues. CDR3 DNA sequence: TGTGCCAGCAGCGCGTGGGGGGGTCCCACAGATACGCAGTATTTT. This encodes CASSAWGGPTDTQYF.

The rearrangement uses TRBV27 and TRBJ2-5; D possibly corresponds to TRBD1 (6 bases). Trimming pared 3 bases from V and 5 bases from J, leaving 13 bases between. Per the germline V gene, CDR1 is MNHEY and CDR2 is SMNVEV (reference sequence). This CDR3 has 14 residues. This chain's CDR3 is CASSLGARVETQYF. CDR3 bases: TGTGCCAGCAGTTTGGGGGCTCGGGTTGAGACCCAGTACTTC.

V gene TRBV29-1 combines with J gene TRBJ2-1; D is unclear. CDR3 length: 10 amino acids. V lost 7 bases, J lost 9 bases, and 10 bases lay in between. Per germline, CDR1 SQVTM and CDR2 ANQGSEA. The CDR3 DNA reads as TGCAGCGCCGATTGGAGTGAGCAGTTCTTC. It specifies CSADWSEQFF.

The chain couples TRBV25-1 to TRBJ1-2; no reliable D call. Trimming cost V 4 bases and J 0 bases, with 6 bases left between them. This CDR3 has 13 amino acids. Germline CDR1 MGHDK, CDR2 SYGVNS. CDR3 in DNA: TGTGCCAGCAGTGGAGGAACTAACTATGGCTACACCTTC. Residues: CASSGGTNYGYTF.

The V and J genes are TRBV29-1 and TRBJ2-7; TRBD1 might be the D (6 bases). Between the trimmed V and J ends, which lost 6 bases and 2 bases, there was a span of 14 bases. CDR1 is SQVTM and CDR2 is ANQGSEA in the germline V gene. The CDR3 sequence is 13 residues long. CDR3 protein: CSVEETGTYEQYF. The CDR3 DNA is TGCAGCGTCGAGGAGACAGGCACCTACGAGCAGTACTTC.